Presented here are 11 T cell receptor beta chains from one specimen sequenced in a study of beta chain features in type 1 diabetes. General study points: Among all four CD4+ subsets, Type 1 diabetes patients had TCRB CDR3s that were moderately but significantly shorter.

Their antigens are not known. Expressed TCRB transcripts were sequenced because the entire RNA isolate underwent reverse transcription. Sequencing used immunoSEQ multiplex PCR; TCRdb keeps in-frame clones, though not all of them. The data show 310,000 or so clones, over 7% seen once. Sequenced: central memory CD4+ T cells from blood. The origin of the receptors is a man aged 25 to 45 with type 1 diabetes.

The chain links TRBV28 to TRBJ2-5, with D possibly TRBD1 on 7 matching bases. Germline V gene sequence: CDR1 MDHEN, CDR2 SYDVKM. This CDR3 region has 14 residues. Trimming removed 4 bases from V and 4 bases from J, with 13 bases in between. The CDR3 spells CASSSRQGGETQYF. The CDR3 coding sequence is TGTGCCAGCAGTTCACGACAGGGAGGAGAGACCCAGTACTTC.

This clone showed up many times. The J gene is TRBJ2-1, the V gene TRBV7-2; the match to TRBD1 covers 12 bases. The V segment lost 5 bases and the J segment 7 bases; nucleotides outside the gene matches: 12. CDR3 length: 17 amino acids. The germline V gene has CDR1 SGHTA and CDR2 FQGNSA. CDR3 residues: CASSQEKGTGGRNEQFF. The CDR3 nucleotides are TGTGCCAGCAGCCAAGAAAAAGGGACAGGGGGCAGGAATGAGCAGTTCTTC. Full variable domain (rest looked up from reference TRBV7-2 and TRBJ2-1): GAGVSQSPSNKVTEKGKDVELRCDPISGHTALYWYRQSLGQGLEFLIYFQGNSAPDKSGLPSDRFSAERTGGSVSTLTIQRTQQEDSAVYLCASSQEKGTGGRNEQFFGPGTRLTVL.

CDR3: CASTSSGGTGNTIYF. The CDR3 coding sequence is TGTGCCAGCACTTCGTCAGGGGGTACAGGAAACACCATATATTTT. The chain links TRBV7-2 to TRBJ1-3; 7 nucleotides line up with TRBD1. This CDR3 region has 15 residues. V was pared by 7 bases and J by 4 bases, with 10 bases of the junction left unmatched. Germline CDR1 and CDR2: SGHTA and FQGNSA.

This chain connects TRBV2 to TRBJ1-6, with D unclear. CDR1 SNHLY and CDR2 FYNNEI come from the germline V gene. This CDR3 comprises 14 residues. V was clipped by 2 bases and J by 11 bases, with 13 bases between them. DNA for the CDR3: TGTGCCAGCAGTGAAAGCCGGGTTGGGGCACCCCTCCACTTT. It is translated as CASSESRVGAPLHF.

The genes are TRBV7-9 and TRBJ1-1, with TRBD1 as a possible D gene (5 bases). The CDR3 spans 14 residues. Germline V gives CDR1 SEHNR, CDR2 FQNEAQ (reference sequence). V gave up 1 base and J gave up 8 bases, with 14 bases separating them. CDR3 in DNA: TGTGCCAGCAGCTTAGGTTTGGGGGAGTTAGAAGCTTTCTTT. Amino acid sequence: CASSLGLGELEAFF.

J is TRBJ2-7 and V is TRBV6-1, with 7 bases identical to TRBD1. This CDR3 comprises 13 residues. The germline gives CDR1 MNHNS, CDR2 SASEGT. J was trimmed by 2 bases and V by 6 bases; bases with no gene match: 4. The CDR3: CASRYGTAYEQYF. CDR3 bases: TGTGCCAGCAGGTATGGGACAGCCTACGAGCAGTACTTC.

In this sample, this clone turned up many times. This chain connects TRBV7-2 to TRBJ2-3; 7 bases align to TRBD2. Germline assignment: CDR1 SGHTA and CDR2 FQGNSA. The CDR3 spans 14 residues. V was clipped by 0 bases and J by 3 bases; unmatched bases: 0. The CDR3 protein is CASSLASGTDTQYF. As DNA, the CDR3 is TGTGCCAGCAGCTTAGCTAGCGGGACAGATACGCAGTATTTT.

This sequence joins TRBV29-1 and TRBJ1-1, with unresolved D. Looked up from germline, CDR1 is SQVTM and CDR2 is ANQGSEA. The CDR3 extends over 13 amino acids. Trimming removed 1 base from V and 1 base from J, with 7 bases in between. CDR3 in DNA: TGCAGCGTTGAAGGGTTCACGAACACTGAAGCTTTCTTT. Translated, it gives CSVEGFTNTEAFF.

This clone was counted ten times or more. The V gene is TRBV4-1, the J gene TRBJ2-3; the D is unclear. The V and J ends lost 0 bases and 5 bases respectively, with 18 bases between them. This CDR3 region has 17 residues. Looked up from germline, CDR1 is MGHRA and CDR2 is YSYEKL. As DNA, the CDR3 is TGCGCCAGCAGCCAAGATGTCCTCGGTGTCCCAAGAGATACGCAGTATTTT. This gives the protein CASSQDVLGVPRDTQYF.

V usage is TRBV6-5 and J usage is TRBJ1-5; TRBD1 is a possible D gene (5 bases). Trimming stripped 6 bases from V and 7 bases from J, with 16 bases between. Germline-derived CDR1 and CDR2 are MNHEY and SVGAGI. CDR3 length: 14 amino acids. The CDR3 sequence: CASSLQALGQPQHF. The CDR3 DNA follows: TGTGCCAGCAGCCTACAGGCCCTGGGACAGCCCCAGCATTTT.

This clone was counted a few times. The rearrangement joins TRBV30 to TRBJ1-1, with TRBD1 as a possible D gene (6 bases). The length of the CDR3 is 14 residues. V was pared by 3 bases and J by 8 bases, with 19 bases between. The germline V gene has CDR1 GTSNPN and CDR2 SVGIG (reference sequence). Here the CDR3 reads CAWRLDWGAEEAFF. The CDR3 coding sequence is TGTGCCTGGAGGTTAGACTGGGGGGCCGAAGAAGCTTTCTTT.